This T cell receptor beta chain was recovered during a study of blood T cell repertoires in COVID-19. Study summary: Acute-phase and convalescent COVID-19 samples originated in the United States, Italy and Spain.

CDR3 length: 18 residues. Germline V gene sequence: CDR1 SGHTA, CDR2 FQGNSA. Germline trimming cut 5 bases from V and 6 bases from J; bases unmatched to any gene: 18. Repertoires were generated with immunoSEQ multiplex PCR, while TCRdb's copy carries only in-frame clones and drops some. The data show more than 300,000 clones, around 91% seen once. Sequenced sample: peripheral blood. The chain carries TRBV7-2 and TRBJ2-3, with 9 nucleotides matching TRBD2. This clonotype was obtained from a woman in her thirties or forties with COVID-19, enrolled during active disease. The DNA of the CDR3 is TGTGCCAGCAGCACAAGGGGATCAGGCGGGAGGGCCTTGGATACGCAGTATTTT. Translated, it gives CASSTRGSGGRALDTQYF. Full variable domain (outside the CDR3, taken from reference TRBV7-2 and TRBJ2-3): GAGVSQSPSNKVTEKGKDVELRCDPISGHTALYWYRQSLGQGLEFLIYFQGNSAPDKSGLPSDRFSAERTGGSVSTLTIQRTQQEDSAVYLCASSTRGSGGRALDTQYFGPGTRLTVL.